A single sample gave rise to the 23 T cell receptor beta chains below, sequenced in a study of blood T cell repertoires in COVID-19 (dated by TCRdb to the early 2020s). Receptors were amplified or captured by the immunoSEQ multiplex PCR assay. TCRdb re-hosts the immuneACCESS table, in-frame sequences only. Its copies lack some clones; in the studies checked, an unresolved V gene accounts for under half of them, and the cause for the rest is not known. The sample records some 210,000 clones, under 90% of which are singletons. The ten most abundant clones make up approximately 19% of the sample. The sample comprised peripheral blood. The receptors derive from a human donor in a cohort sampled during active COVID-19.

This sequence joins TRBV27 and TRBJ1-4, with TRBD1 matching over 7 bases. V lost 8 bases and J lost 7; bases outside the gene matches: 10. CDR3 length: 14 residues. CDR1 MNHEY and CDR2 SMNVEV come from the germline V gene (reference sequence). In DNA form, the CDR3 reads TGTGCCAGCCGAGGGGGCCATTGGGGTGAAAAACTGTTTTTT. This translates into CASRGGHWGEKLFF.

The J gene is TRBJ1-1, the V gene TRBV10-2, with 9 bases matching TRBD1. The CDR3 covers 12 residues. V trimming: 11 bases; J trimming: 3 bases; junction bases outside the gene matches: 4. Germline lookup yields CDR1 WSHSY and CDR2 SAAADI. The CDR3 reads CAVRQGDTEAFF. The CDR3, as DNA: TGCGCCGTCCGACAGGGGGACACTGAAGCTTTCTTT.

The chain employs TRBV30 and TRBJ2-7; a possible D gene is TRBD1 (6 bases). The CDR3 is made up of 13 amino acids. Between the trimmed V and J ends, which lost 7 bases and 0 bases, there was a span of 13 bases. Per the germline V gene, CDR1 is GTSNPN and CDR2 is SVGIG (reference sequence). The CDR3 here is CAYRDTNSYEQYF. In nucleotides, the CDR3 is TGTGCCTACCGGGACACCAACTCCTACGAGCAGTACTTC.

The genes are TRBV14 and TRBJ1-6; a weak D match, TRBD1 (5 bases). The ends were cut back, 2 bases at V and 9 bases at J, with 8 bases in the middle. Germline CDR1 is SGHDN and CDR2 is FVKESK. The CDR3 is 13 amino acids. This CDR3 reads CASSQLGGSPLHF. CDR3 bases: TGTGCCAGCAGCCAACTGGGGGGTTCACCCCTCCACTTT.

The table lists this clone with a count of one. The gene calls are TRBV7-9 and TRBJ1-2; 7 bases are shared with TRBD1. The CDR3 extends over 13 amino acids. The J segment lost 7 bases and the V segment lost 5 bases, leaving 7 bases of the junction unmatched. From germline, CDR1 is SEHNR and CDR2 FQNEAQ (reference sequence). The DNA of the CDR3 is TGTGCCAGCAGCCTAATGGCAGGGGGTGGCTACACCTTC. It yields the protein CASSLMAGGGYTF.

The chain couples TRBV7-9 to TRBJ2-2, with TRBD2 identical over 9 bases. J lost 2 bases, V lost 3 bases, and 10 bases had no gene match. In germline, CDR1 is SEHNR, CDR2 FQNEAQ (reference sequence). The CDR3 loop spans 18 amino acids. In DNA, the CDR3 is TGTGCCAGCAGCTTTTCTCTTTTCCTAGCGGGAAACACCGGGGAGCTGTTTTTT. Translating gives CASSFSLFLAGNTGELFF.

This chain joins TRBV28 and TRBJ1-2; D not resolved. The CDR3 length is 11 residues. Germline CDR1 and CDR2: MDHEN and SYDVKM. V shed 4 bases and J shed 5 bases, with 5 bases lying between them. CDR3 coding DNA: TGTGCCAGCAGTTCCCTTTATGGCTACACCTTC. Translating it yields CASSSLYGYTF.

The chain's CDR3 is CASQQGPEAFF. In DNA, the CDR3 is TGCGCCAGTCAACAGGGCCCTGAAGCTTTCTTT. The chain uses TRBV10-1 and TRBJ1-1; maybe TRBD1 (6 bases). This CDR3 has 11 residues. CDR1 is WNHNN and CDR2 is SYGVQD in the germline V gene (reference sequence). The V end lost 9 bases, the J end lost 6 bases, and 11 bases lay between the germline ends.

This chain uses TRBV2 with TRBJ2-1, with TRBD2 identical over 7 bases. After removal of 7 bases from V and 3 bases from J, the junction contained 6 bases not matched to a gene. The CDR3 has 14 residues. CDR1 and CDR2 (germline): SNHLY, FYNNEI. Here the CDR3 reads CASKGGSYYNEQFF. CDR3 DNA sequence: TGTGCCAGCAAGGGCGGGAGTTACTACAATGAGCAGTTCTTC.

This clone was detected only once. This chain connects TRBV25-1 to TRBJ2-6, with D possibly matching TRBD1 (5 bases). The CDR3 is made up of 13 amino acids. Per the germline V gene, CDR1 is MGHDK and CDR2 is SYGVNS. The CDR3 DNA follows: TGTGCAGTGGGGCCGTCTGGGGCCAACGTCCTGACTTTC. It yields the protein CAVGPSGANVLTF.

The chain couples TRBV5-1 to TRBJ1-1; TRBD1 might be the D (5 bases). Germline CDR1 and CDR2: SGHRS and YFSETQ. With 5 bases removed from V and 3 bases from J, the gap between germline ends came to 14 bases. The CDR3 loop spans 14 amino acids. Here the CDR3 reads CASRRTGGDTEAFF. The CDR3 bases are TGCGCCAGCAGGCGTACCGGGGGGGACACTGAAGCTTTCTTT.

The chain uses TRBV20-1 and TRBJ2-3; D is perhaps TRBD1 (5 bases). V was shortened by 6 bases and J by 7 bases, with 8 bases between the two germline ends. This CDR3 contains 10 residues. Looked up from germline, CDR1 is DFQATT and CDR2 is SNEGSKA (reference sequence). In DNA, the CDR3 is TGCAGTGCCAGACAGAATACGCAGTATTTT. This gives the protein CSARQNTQYF.

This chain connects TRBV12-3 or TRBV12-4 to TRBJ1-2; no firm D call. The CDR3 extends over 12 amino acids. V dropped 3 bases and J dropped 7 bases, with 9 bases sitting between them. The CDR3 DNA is TGTGCCAGCAGTTTCCCCAGATCTGGCTACACCTTC. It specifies CASSFPRSGYTF.

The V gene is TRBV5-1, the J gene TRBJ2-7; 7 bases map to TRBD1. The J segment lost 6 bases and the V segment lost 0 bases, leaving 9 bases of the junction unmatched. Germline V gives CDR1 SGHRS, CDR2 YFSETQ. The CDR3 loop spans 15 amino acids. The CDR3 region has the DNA TGCGCCAGCAGCTTGGTTGCGACAGGGTCGGTCGAGCAGTACTTC. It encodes CASSLVATGSVEQYF.

The CDR3 bases are TGCAGCGTTCAGGGACACCGCAATCAGCCCCAGCATTTT. It yields the protein CSVQGHRNQPQHF. The V and J genes are TRBV29-1 and TRBJ1-5; D perhaps matches TRBD1 (6 bases). This CDR3 is 13 amino acids long. The V gene's germline CDR1 is SQVTM and CDR2 ANQGSEA. Trimming took off 5 bases at V and 2 bases at J, with 10 bases between the two ends.

CDR3 sequence reads: CATRRGSTDTQYF. The CDR3, as DNA: TGTGCCACCCGGAGAGGTAGCACAGATACGCAGTATTTT. The J gene is TRBJ2-3, the V gene TRBV27, with D uncertain. The CDR3 has 13 residues. V lost 10 bases to trimming and J lost 0 bases, with 11 bases between them. Germline V gene lookup returns CDR1 MNHEY and CDR2 SMNVEV (reference sequence).

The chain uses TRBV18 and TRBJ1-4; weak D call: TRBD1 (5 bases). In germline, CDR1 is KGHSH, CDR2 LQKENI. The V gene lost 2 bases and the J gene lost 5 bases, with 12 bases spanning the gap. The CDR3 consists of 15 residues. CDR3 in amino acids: CASSPGTLLNEKLFF. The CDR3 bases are TGTGCCAGCTCACCAGGGACTTTGCTGAATGAAAAACTGTTTTTT.

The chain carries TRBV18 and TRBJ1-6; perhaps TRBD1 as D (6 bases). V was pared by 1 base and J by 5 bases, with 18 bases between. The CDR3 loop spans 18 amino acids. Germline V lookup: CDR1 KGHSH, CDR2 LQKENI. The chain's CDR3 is CASSPRVARGQNNSPLHF. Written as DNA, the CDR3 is TGTGCCAGCTCACCACGGGTGGCCAGGGGCCAGAATAATTCACCCCTCCACTTT.

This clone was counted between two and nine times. The CDR3 DNA reads as TGCAGTGCTAGTACAGGGGTAGCCAAAAACATTCAGTACTTC. It yields the protein CSASTGVAKNIQYF. This chain uses TRBV20-1 with TRBJ2-4; 7 bases map to TRBD1. Germline assignment: CDR1 DFQATT and CDR2 SNEGSKA (reference sequence). This CDR3 region has 14 residues. V lost 3 bases to trimming and J lost 0 bases; unmatched junction nucleotides: 2.

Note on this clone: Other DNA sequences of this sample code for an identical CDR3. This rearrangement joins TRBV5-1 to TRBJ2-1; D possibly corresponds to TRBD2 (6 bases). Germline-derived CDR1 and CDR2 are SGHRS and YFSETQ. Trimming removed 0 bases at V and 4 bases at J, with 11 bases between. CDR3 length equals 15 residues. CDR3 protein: CASSLDGSSYNEQFF. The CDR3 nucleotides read TGCGCCAGCAGCTTGGACGGGAGTTCTTACAATGAGCAGTTCTTC.

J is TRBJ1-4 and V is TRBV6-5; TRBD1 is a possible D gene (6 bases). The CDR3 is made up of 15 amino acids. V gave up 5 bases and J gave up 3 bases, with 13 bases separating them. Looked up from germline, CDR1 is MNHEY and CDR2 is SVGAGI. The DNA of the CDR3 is TGTGCCAGCAGTACCCACAGGGCTTCTAATGAAAAACTGTTTTTT. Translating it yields CASSTHRASNEKLFF.

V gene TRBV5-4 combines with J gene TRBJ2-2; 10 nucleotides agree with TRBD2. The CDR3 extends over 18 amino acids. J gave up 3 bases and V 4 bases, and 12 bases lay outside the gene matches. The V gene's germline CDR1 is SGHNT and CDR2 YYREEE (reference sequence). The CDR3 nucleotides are TGTGCCAGCAGCGTAGACCAATGGACTAGCGGTTACACCGGGGAGCTGTTTTTT. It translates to CASSVDQWTSGYTGELFF.

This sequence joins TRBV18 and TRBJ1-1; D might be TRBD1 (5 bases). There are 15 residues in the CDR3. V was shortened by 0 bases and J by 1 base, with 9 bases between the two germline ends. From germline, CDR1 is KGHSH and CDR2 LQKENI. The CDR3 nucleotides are TGTGCCAGCTCACCACCGACAGTAAAGAACACTGAAGCTTTCTTT. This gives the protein CASSPPTVKNTEAFF.